This entry lists 18 T cell receptor beta chains sequenced from one sample in a study of blood T cell repertoires in COVID-19. Produced via immunoSEQ multiplex PCR; TCRdb's table is partial and in-frame only. This table has about 130,000 clones, around 90% appearing once. The specimen was peripheral blood. Source of these receptors: a man over 45 with active COVID-19.

This chain links TRBV30 with TRBJ2-1; 15 bases line up with TRBD2. Trimming cost V 5 bases and J 0 bases; bases outside gene matches: 5. The CDR3 consists of 17 residues. Germline V lookup: CDR1 GTSNPN, CDR2 SVGIG (reference sequence). CDR3 coding DNA: TGTGCCTGGGGGACTAGCGGGGGGACGAGCTCCTACAATGAGCAGTTCTTC. Translating it yields CAWGTSGGTSSYNEQFF. Together with reference TRBV30 and TRBJ2-1, the CDR3 gives the full variable domain: SQTIHQWPATLVQPVGSPLSLECTVEGTSNPNLYWYRQAAGRGLQLLFYSVGIGQISSEVPQNLSASRPQDRQFILSSKKLLLSDSGFYLCAWGTSGGTSSYNEQFFGPGTRLTVL.

V is TRBV20-1 and J is TRBJ2-5; D perhaps matches TRBD2 (6 bases). The germline V and J ends were trimmed by 6 bases and 8 bases, with 13 bases remaining between them. Germline values: CDR1 DFQATT, CDR2 SNEGSKA (reference sequence). This CDR3 comprises 11 residues. The CDR3 bases are TGCAGTGCAGGAAATAGCGGTACCCAGTACTTC. Its translation is CSAGNSGTQYF.

The J gene is TRBJ1-1, the V gene TRBV6-2 or TRBV6-3, with D perhaps matching TRBD1 (5 bases). V was cut by 5 bases and J by 5 bases, with 18 bases left in between. Germline V gene data show CDR1 as MNHEY and CDR2 as SVGEGT. This CDR3 has 15 amino acids. For the CDR3, the DNA is TGTGCCAGCAGTGCGCTCGGCCGGGGGGGAACTGAAGCTTTCTTT. Amino acid sequence: CASSALGRGGTEAFF.

The CDR3 DNA follows: TGCGCCAGCAGCCCCCCTCCCTACAATGAGCAGTTCTTC. Residues: CASSPPPYNEQFF. V is TRBV5-1 and J is TRBJ2-1; D remains ambiguous. The CDR3 length is 13 residues. Trimming shortened V by 4 bases and J by 2 bases, and 7 bases separated the two germline ends. Germline-derived CDR1 and CDR2 are SGHRS and YFSETQ.

The chain is built from TRBV5-1 and TRBJ1-6; D perhaps matches TRBD1 (6 bases). Germline-derived CDR1 and CDR2 are SGHRS and YFSETQ. The CDR3 spans 14 residues. The germline V and J ends were trimmed by 3 bases and 6 bases, with 10 bases remaining between them. For the CDR3, the DNA is TGCGCCAGCAGCTCTACAGGGCGTAATTCACCCCTCCACTTT. Its translation: CASSSTGRNSPLHF.

The chain uses TRBV5-6 and TRBJ2-7, with 7 bases that match TRBD1. The CDR3 covers 13 residues. With V trimmed by 7 bases and J by 3 bases, 7 bases remained unmatched. Per the germline V gene, CDR1 is SGHDT and CDR2 is YYEEEE. CDR3 sequence: CASRNRGHYEQYF. The CDR3 bases are TGTGCCAGCCGGAACAGGGGCCACTACGAGCAGTACTTC.

V is TRBV12-5 and J is TRBJ1-5, with 8 bases lining up with TRBD1. Unmatched junction bases numbered 4, after V lost 2 bases and J lost 4 bases. Germline V gene data show CDR1 as LGHNT and CDR2 as FRNRAP. The CDR3 is made up of 15 amino acids. The CDR3 spells CASGLPGGANQPQHF. The CDR3 nucleotides are TGTGCTAGTGGTTTGCCAGGGGGCGCGAATCAGCCCCAGCATTTT.

This clone was seen a few times. The chain is built from TRBV14 and TRBJ1-2, with 8 bases lining up with TRBD1. The germline V gene has CDR1 SGHDN and CDR2 FVKESK. The CDR3 length is 13 residues. V trimming: 4 bases; J trimming: 4 bases; junction bases outside the gene matches: 2. The CDR3 DNA sequence: TGTGCCAGCAGCCCGGACAGGGTCTATGGCTACACCTTC. This encodes CASSPDRVYGYTF.

The chain has TRBV3-1 (or the pseudogene TRBV3-2) and TRBJ2-5, with D perhaps matching TRBD1 (6 bases). Trimming took 4 bases from V and 7 from J, leaving 10 bases between them. Germline V gene data show CDR1 as LGHDT and CDR2 as YNNKEL (reference sequence). This CDR3 has 12 amino acids. Here the CDR3 reads CASSRGPGTQYF. Here the CDR3 DNA reads TGTGCCAGCAGCCGGGGGCCGGGGACCCAGTACTTC.

The chain is built from TRBV12-5 and TRBJ2-2; 12 bases agree with TRBD2. CDR1 and CDR2 from the germline V gene are LGHNT and FRNRAP. This CDR3 contains 16 residues. After removal of 5 bases from V and 5 bases from J, the junction contained 6 bases not matched to a gene. The CDR3 loop reads CASGLAGGPRTGELFF. In DNA, the CDR3 is TGTGCTAGTGGTCTAGCGGGAGGGCCAAGGACCGGGGAGCTGTTTTTT.

This chain uses TRBV27 with TRBJ2-2; 11 bases line up with TRBD2. The junction had 6 bases not matched to a gene; V was cut back by 9 bases and J by 6 bases. CDR3 length: 14 amino acids. The germline gives CDR1 MNHEY, CDR2 SMNVEV (reference sequence). The chain's CDR3 is CASSSGGGSGELFF. The CDR3 nucleotides are TGTGCCAGTAGTAGCGGGGGGGGATCCGGGGAGCTGTTTTTT.

This chain links TRBV7-9 with TRBJ2-4, with 7 nucleotides matching TRBD2. Germline values: CDR1 SEHNR, CDR2 FQNEAQ (reference sequence). J gave up 2 bases and V 5 bases, and 6 bases lay outside the gene matches. This CDR3 comprises 15 residues. CDR3: CASSGEGVSKNIQYF. CDR3 nucleotides: TGTGCCAGCAGCGGGGAGGGCGTTTCCAAAAACATTCAGTACTTC.

The J gene is TRBJ1-1, the V gene TRBV6-1; the match to TRBD1 covers 7 bases. This CDR3 is 14 amino acids long. The V and J ends lost 2 bases and 5 bases, in that order; junction bases with no gene match: 5. The germline CDR1 and CDR2 sequences are MNHNS and SASEGT. CDR3 region: CASSELTGRTEAFF. CDR3 sequence (DNA): TGTGCCAGCAGTGAATTGACAGGGCGAACTGAAGCTTTCTTT.

J is TRBJ2-2 and V is TRBV9, with 7 bases fitting TRBD2. Germline-derived CDR1 and CDR2 are SGDLS and YYNGEE. This CDR3 comprises 16 residues. Trimming at V came to 4 bases and at J to 2 bases, leaving 8 bases not matched to a gene. CDR3 residues: CASSLPSGVNTGELFF. CDR3 coding DNA: TGTGCCAGCAGCCTCCCTAGCGGAGTAAACACCGGGGAGCTGTTTTTT.

This chain joins TRBV11-2 and TRBJ2-2; 7 bases agree with TRBD2. The V gene's germline CDR1 is SGHAT and CDR2 FQNNGV. The trim removed 2 bases at V and 0 bases at J, leaving 3 bases unmatched. This CDR3 is built from 16 residues. The CDR3 reads CASSLWAGANTGELFF. CDR3 sequence (DNA): TGTGCCAGCAGCTTATGGGCGGGGGCGAACACCGGGGAGCTGTTTTTT.

The rearrangement links TRBV29-1 to TRBJ2-3, with D perhaps matching TRBD2 (6 bases). V lost 6 bases and J 6 bases, leaving 10 bases between the germline ends. This CDR3 is 11 amino acids long. Germline values: CDR1 SQVTM, CDR2 ANQGSEA. The DNA for the CDR3 is TGCAGCGTGGGGACTTCTGATACGCAGTATTTT. Encoded protein: CSVGTSDTQYF.

The V call is TRBV2, the J call TRBJ1-5; tentative D call: TRBD1 (6 bases). This CDR3 is 14 amino acids long. CDR1 SNHLY and CDR2 FYNNEI come from the germline V gene. Trimming left V 10 bases short and J 9 bases short, with 22 bases between. As DNA, the CDR3 is TGTGCCACCTCTTATCAGGGGTCCCCAAGGCCCCAGCATTTT. This gives the protein CATSYQGSPRPQHF.

The V and J genes are TRBV2 and TRBJ1-1; 7 positions agree with TRBD1. Germline-derived CDR1 and CDR2 are SNHLY and FYNNEI. With V trimmed by 7 bases and J by 1 base, 6 bases remained unmatched. The CDR3 contains 14 residues. The CDR3 nucleotides are TGTGCCAGCACCAGGACAGGCAAGAACACTGAAGCTTTCTTT. Its protein is CASTRTGKNTEAFF.